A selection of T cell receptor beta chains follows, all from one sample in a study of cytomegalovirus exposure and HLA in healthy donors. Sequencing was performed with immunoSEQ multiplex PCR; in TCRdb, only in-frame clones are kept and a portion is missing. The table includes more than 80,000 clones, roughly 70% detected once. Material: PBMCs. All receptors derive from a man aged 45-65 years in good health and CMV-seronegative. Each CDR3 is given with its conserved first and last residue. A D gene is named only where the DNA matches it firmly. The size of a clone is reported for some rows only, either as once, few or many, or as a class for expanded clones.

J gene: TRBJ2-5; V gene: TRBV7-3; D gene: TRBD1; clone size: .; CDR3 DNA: TGTGCCAGCAGCCCCAGGACAGGGGACGGGGAGACCCAGTACTTC; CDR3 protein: CASSPRTGDGETQYF
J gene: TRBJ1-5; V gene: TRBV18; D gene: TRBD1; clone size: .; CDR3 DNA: TGTGCCAGCTCAACGGGACAGGGCCGAGGCAGCAATCAGCCCCAGCATTTT; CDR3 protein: CASSTGQGRGSNQPQHF
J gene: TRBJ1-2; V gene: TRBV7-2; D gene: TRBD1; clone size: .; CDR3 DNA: TGTGCCAGCAGCTCGCAGGGGGTAGGTGGCTACACCTTC; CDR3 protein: CASSSQGVGGYTF
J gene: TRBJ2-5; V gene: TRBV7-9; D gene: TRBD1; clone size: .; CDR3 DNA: TGTGCCAGCAGCGGGGAGACAGGGCAAGAGACCCAGTACTTC; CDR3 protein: CASSGETGQETQYF
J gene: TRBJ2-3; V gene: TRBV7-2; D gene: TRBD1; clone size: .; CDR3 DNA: TGTGCCAGCAGCAGCCAAATACAGGGGGCGTCAGATACGCAGTATTTT; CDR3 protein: CASSSQIQGASDTQYF
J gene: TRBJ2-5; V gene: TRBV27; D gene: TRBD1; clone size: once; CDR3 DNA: TGTGCCAGCAGACGCACAGGGGGAAGAGAGACCCAGTACTTC; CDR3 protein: CASRRTGGRETQYF
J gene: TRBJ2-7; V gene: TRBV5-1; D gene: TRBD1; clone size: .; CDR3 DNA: TGCGCCAGCAGCCCGGCCGGGACAGACTACGAGCAGTACTTC; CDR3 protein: CASSPAGTDYEQYF
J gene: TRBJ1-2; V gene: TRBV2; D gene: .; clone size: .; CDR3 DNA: TGTGCCAGCAGTGAGGGAGCAGTTTCTAACTATGGCTACACCTTC; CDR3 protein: CASSEGAVSNYGYTF
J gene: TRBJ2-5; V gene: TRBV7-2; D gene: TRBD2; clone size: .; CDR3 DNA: TGTGCCAGCAGCTTAGGAGTTAGCGGGTACCAAGAGACCCAGTACTTC; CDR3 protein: CASSLGVSGYQETQYF
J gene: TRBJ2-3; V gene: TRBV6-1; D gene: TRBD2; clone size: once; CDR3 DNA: TGTGCCAGCAGTGAAAGCCCCACTAGCGGGGGTTCTACGCAGTATTTT; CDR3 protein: CASSESPTSGGSTQYF
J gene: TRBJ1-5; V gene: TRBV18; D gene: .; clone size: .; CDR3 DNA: TGTGCCAGCTCACTATTCCCCGGGACAAGCAATCAGCCCCAGCATTTT; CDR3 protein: CASSLFPGTSNQPQHF
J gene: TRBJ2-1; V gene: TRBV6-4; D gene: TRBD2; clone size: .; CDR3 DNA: TGTGCCAGCAGAAGGACTAGCGGCCGGTACAATGAGCAGTTCTTC; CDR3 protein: CASRRTSGRYNEQFF
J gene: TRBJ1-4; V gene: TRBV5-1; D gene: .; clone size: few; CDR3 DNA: TGCGCCAGCAGCCTATCCGCCGGCAGGGTTGATGAAAAACTGTTTTTT; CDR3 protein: CASSLSAGRVDEKLFF
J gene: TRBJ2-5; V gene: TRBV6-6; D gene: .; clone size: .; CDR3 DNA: TGTGCCAGCAGGGTTCGGGAGACCCAGTACTTC; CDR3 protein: CASRVRETQYF
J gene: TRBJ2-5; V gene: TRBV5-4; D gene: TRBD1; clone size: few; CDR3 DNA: TGTGCCAGCAGCTGGACAGGGGCGGAGACCCAGTACTTC; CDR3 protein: CASSWTGAETQYF
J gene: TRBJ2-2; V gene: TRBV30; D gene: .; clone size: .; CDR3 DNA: TGTGCCTGGAGTGTACGGTACGGGGAGCTGTTTTTT; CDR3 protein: CAWSVRYGELFF
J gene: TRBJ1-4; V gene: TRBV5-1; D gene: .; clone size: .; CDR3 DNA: TGCGCCAGCAGCTTACGAGGGGGGGGAACTAATGAAAAACTGTTTTTT; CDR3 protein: CASSLRGGGTNEKLFF
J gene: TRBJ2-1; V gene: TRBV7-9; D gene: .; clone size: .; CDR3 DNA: TGTGCCAGCAGCCCCAGCCCGGAGGGGTTCCACAATGAGCAGTTCTTC; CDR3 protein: CASSPSPEGFHNEQFF
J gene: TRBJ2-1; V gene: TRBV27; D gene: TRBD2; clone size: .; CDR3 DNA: TGTGCCAGCAGTTTACGGACTAGCGGGGCATACAATGAGCAGTTCTTC; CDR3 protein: CASSLRTSGAYNEQFF
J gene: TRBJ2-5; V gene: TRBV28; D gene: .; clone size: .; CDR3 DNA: TGTGCCAGCAGCCCCTGGGGCAGGGAGACCCAGTACTTC; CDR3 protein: CASSPWGRETQYF
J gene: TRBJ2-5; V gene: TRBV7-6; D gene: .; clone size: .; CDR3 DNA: TGTGCCAGCAGCCCCGCCCCCAGTGAGACCCAGTACTTC; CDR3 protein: CASSPAPSETQYF
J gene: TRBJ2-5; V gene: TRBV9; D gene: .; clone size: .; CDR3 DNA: TGTGCCAGCGGAAATTCGAGGAGCCAGTACTTC; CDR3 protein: CASGNSRSQYF
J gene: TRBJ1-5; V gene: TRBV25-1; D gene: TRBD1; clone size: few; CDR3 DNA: TGTGCCAGCAGTGAATCCGGGACAGGGAGCGATCAGCCCCAGCATTTT; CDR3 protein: CASSESGTGSDQPQHF
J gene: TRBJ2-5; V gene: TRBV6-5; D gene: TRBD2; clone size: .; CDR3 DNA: TGTGCCAGCAGTTCTAGGACTAGCGGGGGCGAGACCCAGTACTTC; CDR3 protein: CASSSRTSGGETQYF
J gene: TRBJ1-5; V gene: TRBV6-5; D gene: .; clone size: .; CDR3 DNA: TGTGCCAGCAGTACGAGGGAAATGGGGCCCCAGCATTTT; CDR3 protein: CASSTREMGPQHF
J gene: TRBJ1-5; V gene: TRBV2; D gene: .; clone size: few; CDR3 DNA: TGTGCCAGCACCGAGGGCGCTCAGCCCCAGCATTTT; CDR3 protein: CASTEGAQPQHF
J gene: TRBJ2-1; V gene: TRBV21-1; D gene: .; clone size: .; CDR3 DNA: TGTGCCAGCACACGTCTGTTTAGCGGGGGAAAATCCTACAATGAGCAGTTCTTC; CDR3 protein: CASTRLFSGGKSYNEQFF
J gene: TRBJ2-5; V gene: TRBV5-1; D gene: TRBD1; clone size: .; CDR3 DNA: TGCGCCAGCAGCCTGACAGGGACGGGGCAAGAGACCCAGTACTTC; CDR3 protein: CASSLTGTGQETQYF
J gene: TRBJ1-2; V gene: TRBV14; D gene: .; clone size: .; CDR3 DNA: TGTGCCAGCAGCCAGCAGGGCTTCTGGTATGGCTACACCTTC; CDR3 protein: CASSQQGFWYGYTF
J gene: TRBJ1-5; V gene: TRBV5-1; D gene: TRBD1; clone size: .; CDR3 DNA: TGCGCCAGCAGCTTCGGACAGGGCAGTCAGCCCCAGCATTTT; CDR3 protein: CASSFGQGSQPQHF
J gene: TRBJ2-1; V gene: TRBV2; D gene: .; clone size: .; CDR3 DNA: TGTGCCAGCAGTGAATTGCCGAGCTCCTACAATGAGCAGTTCTTC; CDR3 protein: CASSELPSSYNEQFF
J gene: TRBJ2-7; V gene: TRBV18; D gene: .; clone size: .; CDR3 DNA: TGTGCCAGCTCACCCCCAGGGAAGATGGACTACGAGCAGTACTTC; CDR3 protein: CASSPPGKMDYEQYF
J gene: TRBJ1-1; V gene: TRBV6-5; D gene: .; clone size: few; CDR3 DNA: TGTGCCAGCAGTTACTCAGCAGGGTGGAACACTGAAGCTTTCTTT; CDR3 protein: CASSYSAGWNTEAFF
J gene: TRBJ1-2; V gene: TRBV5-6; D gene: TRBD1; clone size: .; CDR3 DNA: TGTGCCAGCAGCTTGTATCAGGGGGCGATGGGTGGCTACACCTTC; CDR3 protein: CASSLYQGAMGGYTF
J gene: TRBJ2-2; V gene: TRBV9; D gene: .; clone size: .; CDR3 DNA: TGTGCCAGCAGCCCCCCTAGAGGGCCATACACCGGGGAGCTGTTTTTT; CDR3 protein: CASSPPRGPYTGELFF
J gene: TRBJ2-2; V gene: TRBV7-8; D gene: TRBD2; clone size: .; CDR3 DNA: TGTGCCAGCAGCTTTGGACTAGCCGTTCAGTTTAACACCGGGGAGCTGTTTTTT; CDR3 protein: CASSFGLAVQFNTGELFF
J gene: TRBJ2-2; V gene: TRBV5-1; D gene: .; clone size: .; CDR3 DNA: TGCGCCAGCAGTGATACTAGCCCGAACACCGGGGAGCTGTTTTTT; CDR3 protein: CASSDTSPNTGELFF
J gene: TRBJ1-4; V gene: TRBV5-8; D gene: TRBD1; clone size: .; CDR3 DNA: TGTGCCAGCAGCATACAGGGGTGGGGTGAAAAACTGTTTTTT; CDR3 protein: CASSIQGWGEKLFF
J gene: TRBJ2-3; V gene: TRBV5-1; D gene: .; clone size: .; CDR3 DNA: TGCGCCAGCAGCTTGGCGGGGAGCACAGATACGCAGTATTTT; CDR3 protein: CASSLAGSTDTQYF
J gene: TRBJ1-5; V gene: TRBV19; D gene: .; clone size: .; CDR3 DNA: TGTGCCAGTACCCAGGGGCGGTGGCAGGAGCCCCAGCATTTT; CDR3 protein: CASTQGRWQEPQHF
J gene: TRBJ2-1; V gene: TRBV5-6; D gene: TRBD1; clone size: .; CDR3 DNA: TGTGCCAGCAGCTTGGTACAGGGGGCTGAGCAGTTCTTC; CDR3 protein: CASSLVQGAEQFF
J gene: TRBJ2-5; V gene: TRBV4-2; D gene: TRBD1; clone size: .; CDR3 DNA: TGTGCCAGCAGCCTCAAAACAGGGGCGGAAGAGACCCAGTACTTC; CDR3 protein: CASSLKTGAEETQYF
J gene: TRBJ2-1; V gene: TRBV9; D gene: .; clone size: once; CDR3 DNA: TGTGCCAGCAGCCTGCGACAGGACAATGAGCAGTTCTTC; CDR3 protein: CASSLRQDNEQFF
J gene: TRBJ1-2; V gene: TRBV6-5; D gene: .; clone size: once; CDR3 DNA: TGTGCCAGCAGTTACGCAGGGGGCTACACCTTC; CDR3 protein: CASSYAGGYTF
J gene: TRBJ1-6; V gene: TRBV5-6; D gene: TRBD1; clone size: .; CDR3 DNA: TGTGCCAGCAGCATCCAGGGGGCTTATAATTCACCCCTCCACTTT; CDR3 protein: CASSIQGAYNSPLHF
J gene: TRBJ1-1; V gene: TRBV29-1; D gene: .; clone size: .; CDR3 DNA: TGCAGCGTTGAAGAACAGGAGAACACTGAAGCTTTCTTT; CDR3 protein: CSVEEQENTEAFF
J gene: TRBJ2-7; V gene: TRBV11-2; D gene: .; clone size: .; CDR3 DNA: TGTGCCAGCAGCTTAACCGGGAGCTCCTACGAGCAGTACTTC; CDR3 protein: CASSLTGSSYEQYF
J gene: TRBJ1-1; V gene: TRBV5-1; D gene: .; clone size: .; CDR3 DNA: TGCGCCAGCAGCCATTCGCAATCCGCGGACAGTGAAGCTTTCTTT; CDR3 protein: CASSHSQSADSEAFF
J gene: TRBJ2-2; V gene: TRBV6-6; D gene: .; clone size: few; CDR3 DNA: TGTGCCAGCAGTTACTCCCCGTGGCAGAACACCGGGGAGCTGTTTTTT; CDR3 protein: CASSYSPWQNTGELFF
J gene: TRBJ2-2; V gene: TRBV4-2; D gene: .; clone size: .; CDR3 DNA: TGTGCCAGCAGCCAAGATTCCGGGGCCGGGGAGCTGTTTTTT; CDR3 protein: CASSQDSGAGELFF
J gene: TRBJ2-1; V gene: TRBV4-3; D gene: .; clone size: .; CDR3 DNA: TGCGCCAGCAGCCAAGAGGACTCCCTCGGTGAGCAGTTCTTC; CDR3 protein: CASSQEDSLGEQFF
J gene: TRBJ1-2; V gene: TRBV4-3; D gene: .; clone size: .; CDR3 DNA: TGCGCCAGCAGCCAAGATTTCCAGGGTCGTGGCTACACCTTC; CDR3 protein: CASSQDFQGRGYTF
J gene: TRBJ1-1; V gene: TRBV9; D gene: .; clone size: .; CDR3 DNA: TGTGCCAGCAGCGTAGGCCGGGACACTGAAGCTTTCTTT; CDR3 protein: CASSVGRDTEAFF